This TCR beta chain comes out of a study of blood T cell repertoires in COVID-19. About the study: Samples representing acute and convalescent COVID-19 were sourced from the United States, Italy and Spain. From T cells, B-cell-depleted T cells, or PBMCs came the material, which was cDNA or gDNA.

Trimming removed 5 bases from V and 3 bases from J; junction bases left unmatched: 7. CDR3 length equals 15 residues. The V gene's germline CDR1 is MNHEY and CDR2 SVGEGT. In its sample, this clone is medium-sized. In the original workflow: For nucleated cells, counts were estimated from reference gene primer amplification. Assay: immunoSEQ multiplex PCR; the TCRdb copy retains only in-frame clones and omits some. V, J and clone size were drawn from that table, and D and trimming were deduced from the DNA. The sample consists of around 150,000 clones, around 86% of them appearing once. Sequences were obtained from peripheral blood. The receptor was derived from a man in his 70s with acute or convalescent COVID-19. The chain uses TRBV6-2 or TRBV6-3 and TRBJ1-5; TRBD1 agrees at 7 bases. CDR3 nucleotide sequence: TGTGCCAGCAGTACCCCGGGACAGCCCAATCAGCCCCAGCATTTT. Translating it yields CASSTPGQPNQPQHF.